Below, 32 T cell receptor beta chains from the same sample are listed, as sequenced in a study of Graves' ophthalmopathy and Graves' hyperthyroidism. Amplified TCR beta CDR3 regions were obtained using RNA transcripts as template. An opening RT-PCR round employed HTBI primers and preceded a second-round multiplex PCR. TCRdb re-called the multiplex PCR reads through MiXCR, storing one row per CDR3 protein. The sample holds 650,000 to 900,000 distinct CDR3 sequences, approximately 40% seen once. The sample taken for sequencing was peripheral blood. Source of these receptors: an adult man with Graves' ophthalmopathy.

This clonotype was recorded a few times. V usage is TRBV29-1 and J usage is TRBJ2-5, with 11 bases identical to TRBD1. Trimming cost V 4 bases and J 5 bases; bases outside gene matches: 9. This CDR3 is 15 amino acids long. The germline V gene has CDR1 SQVTM and CDR2 ANQGSEA. The CDR3 spells CSVGGQGAVGETQYF. DNA for the CDR3: TGCAGCGTTGGCGGACAGGGGGCCGTGGGGGAGACCCAGTACTTC.

The chain is built from TRBV3-1 and TRBJ1-3; the D is unclear. This CDR3 contains 15 residues. Germline CDR1 is LGHDT and CDR2 is YNNKEL (reference sequence). Between the trimmed V and J ends, which lost 6 bases and 2 bases, there was a span of 14 bases. CDR3 in DNA: TGTGCCAGCAGTCAACAGCGTCCTACTGGAAACACCATATATTTT. Translated: CASSQQRPTGNTIYF.

The rearrangement joins TRBV19 to TRBJ2-5, with D possibly being TRBD1 or TRBD2 (5 bases each). This CDR3 region has 13 residues. Trimming stripped 3 bases from V and 5 bases from J, with 10 bases between. Per germline, CDR1 LNHDA and CDR2 SQIVND (reference sequence). In DNA, the CDR3 is TGTGCCAGTAGTATTGGGGGTTTTGAGACCCAGTACTTC. Translated, it gives CASSIGGFETQYF.

This clonotype was detected only a few times. The V call is TRBV6-6, the J call TRBJ2-5; no clear D. This CDR3 is 13 amino acids long. The germline V gene encodes CDR1 MNHNY and CDR2 SVGAGI (reference sequence). V dropped 6 bases and J dropped 1 base, with 9 bases sitting between them. The CDR3 protein is CASRPWGQETQYF. The DNA of the CDR3 is TGTGCCAGCAGGCCATGGGGCCAAGAGACCCAGTACTTC.

This clonotype was picked up one time. The chain couples TRBV20-1 to TRBJ1-2; the match to TRBD1 covers 8 bases. The trim removed 5 bases at V and 8 bases at J, leaving 4 bases unmatched. The CDR3 sequence is 11 residues long. Germline values: CDR1 DFQATT, CDR2 SNEGSKA (reference sequence). CDR3 residues: CSAGRTGGYTF. CDR3 coding DNA: TGCAGTGCTGGACGGACAGGGGGCTACACCTTC.

Remarks on this clonotype: A much larger clone lies one base from this, so it may be a read error. The V and J genes are TRBV7-9 and TRBJ2-7, with D possibly being TRBD2 (7 bases). This CDR3 region has 15 residues. CDR1 and CDR2 (germline): SEHNR, FQNEAQ (reference sequence). Trimming cost V 5 bases and J 8 bases, with 22 bases left between them. The CDR3 coding sequence is TGTGCCAGCAGCCGAGGGGGAGGGCCCATAGACAAGCAGTACTTC. This gives the protein CASSRGGGPIDKQYF. Full variable domain (outside the CDR3, taken from reference TRBV7-9 and TRBJ2-7): DTGVSQNPRHKITKRGQNVTFRCDPISEHNRLYWYRQTLGQGPEFLTYFQNEAQLEKSRLLSDRFSAERPKGSFSTLEIQRTEQGDSAMYLCASSRGGGPIDKQYFGPGTRLTVT.

The sample holds one count of this clonotype. CDR3: CATQRVGGNEQYF. CDR3 DNA: TGTGCCACCCAACGTGTGGGCGGCAATGAGCAGTACTTC. This chain uses TRBV15 with TRBJ2-5; D is unresolved. V lost 8 bases and J lost 11, with 21 bases in between. Germline V gene sequence: CDR1 LNHNV, CDR2 YYDKDF (reference sequence). This CDR3 is 13 amino acids long.

The chain recombines TRBV2 with TRBJ2-7, with 7 bases aligning to TRBD1. V shed 7 bases and J 1 base; nucleotides not matched to a gene: 1. Germline values: CDR1 SNHLY, CDR2 FYNNEI. The CDR3 is made up of 12 amino acids. The CDR3 bases are TGTGCCAGCAAGACAGGGTCCTACGAGCAGTACTTC. It is translated as CASKTGSYEQYF.

CDR3: CASSRQGARSYEQYF. The DNA for the CDR3 is TGTGCCAGCAGCCGACAGGGGGCCAGGTCCTACGAGCAGTACTTC. This rearrangement joins TRBV7-9 to TRBJ2-7, with 10 bases matching TRBD1. With 5 bases clipped from V and 1 base from J, the junction kept 5 bases outside the gene matches. This CDR3 is built from 15 residues. CDR1 is SEHNR, CDR2 FQNEAQ, per germline (reference sequence).

The V gene is TRBV7-9, the J gene TRBJ2-2; D might be TRBD1 (5 bases). The CDR3 totals 12 residues. Trimming removed 7 bases from V and 4 bases from J, with 7 bases in between. CDR1 and CDR2 from the germline V gene are SEHNR and FQNEAQ (reference sequence). This chain's CDR3 is CASTRVTGELFF. DNA for the CDR3: TGTGCCAGCACCAGGGTCACCGGGGAGCTGTTTTTT.

This clonotype occurred many times. The gene calls are TRBV7-2 and TRBJ2-5; D possibly corresponds to TRBD2 (6 bases). Trimming left V 3 bases short and J 5 bases short, with 10 bases between. Germline CDR1 is SGHTA and CDR2 is FQGNSA. The CDR3 covers 13 residues. The chain's CDR3 is CASSLLAYETQYF. The CDR3 nucleotides are TGTGCCAGCAGCTTGCTAGCGTACGAGACCCAGTACTTC. Full variable domain (outside the CDR3, taken from reference TRBV7-2 and TRBJ2-5): GAGVSQSPSNKVTEKGKDVELRCDPISGHTALYWYRQSLGQGLEFLIYFQGNSAPDKSGLPSDRFSAERTGGSVSTLTIQRTQQEDSAVYLCASSLLAYETQYFGPGTRLLVL.

V and J are TRBV11-2 and TRBJ2-5; D tentatively reads TRBD1 or TRBD2 (5 bases each). The CDR3 contains 15 residues. With 3 bases removed from V and 5 bases from J, the gap between germline ends came to 16 bases. Germline lookup yields CDR1 SGHAT and CDR2 FQNNGV. As DNA, the CDR3 is TGTGCCAGCAGCTTGTTCGGAGAGGGGTCGGAGACCCAGTACTTC. It translates to CASSLFGEGSETQYF.

This clonotype was observed a few times. J is TRBJ2-7 and V is TRBV6-5; 9 bases match TRBD1. The CDR3 covers 13 residues. The ends lost 4 bases at V and 8 bases at J; junction bases unmatched: 6. The germline gives CDR1 MNHEY, CDR2 SVGAGI. The CDR3 spells CASSWTGVTKQYF. CDR3 DNA: TGTGCCAGCAGTTGGACAGGGGTTACGAAGCAGTACTTC.

Comments on this clonotype: Possible read error: a much larger clone is one base away. The J gene is TRBJ1-1, the V gene TRBV29-1, with D uncertain. The V gene lost 0 bases and the J gene lost 0 bases, with 8 bases spanning the gap. Germline V gene lookup returns CDR1 SQVTM and CDR2 ANQGSEA. This CDR3 contains 14 residues. DNA for the CDR3: TGCAGCGTTGAAGATCCGGAAATGAACACTGAAGCTTTCTTT. It is translated as CSVEDPEMNTEAFF. Drawing the rest from reference TRBV29-1 and TRBJ1-1, the complete variable domain is SAVISQKPSRDICQRGTSLTIQCQVDSQVTMMFWYRQQPGQSLTLIATANQGSEATYESGFVIDKFPISRPNLTFSTLTVSNMSPEDSSIYLCSVEDPEMNTEAFFGQGTRLTVV.

This clonotype was observed many times. This chain uses TRBV28 with TRBJ1-2; 9 bases line up with TRBD1. V was clipped by 6 bases and J by 7 bases; unmatched bases: 15. This CDR3 has 16 residues. Germline assignment: CDR1 MDHEN and CDR2 SYDVKM. For the CDR3, the DNA is TGTGCCAGCAGGTCACCGGGACAGGGTTTTGGGGCTGGCTACACCTTC. Protein: CASRSPGQGFGAGYTF.

Comments on this clonotype: This sequence may be a read error, since a much larger clone differs from it by one base. This chain links TRBV20-1 with TRBJ2-5; 7 bases line up with TRBD2. With V trimmed by 3 bases and J by 0 bases, 1 base remained unmatched. CDR1 is DFQATT, CDR2 SNEGSKA, per germline (reference sequence). The CDR3 spans 13 residues. CDR3 coding DNA: TGCAGTGCTAGGCGGGAGTACCAAGAGACCCAGTACTTC. This encodes CSARREYQETQYF.

On this clonotype: A much larger clone differs from this one at a single base, so this may be a read error. CDR3 loop: CASSLGQGRINSPLHF. The CDR3 DNA reads as TGTGCCAGCAGCTTAGGACAGGGAAGAATAAATTCACCCCTCCACTTT. This rearrangement joins TRBV7-9 to TRBJ1-6; TRBD1 agrees at 7 bases. Germline CDR1 is SEHNR and CDR2 is FQNEAQ (reference sequence). The CDR3 has 16 amino acids. V dropped 1 base and J dropped 7; count of bases not matched to a gene: 7.

This clonotype was observed many times. The genes are TRBV20-1 and TRBJ2-7; D call uncertain. V was pared by 0 bases and J by 4 bases, with 1 base between. The germline CDR1 and CDR2 sequences are DFQATT and SNEGSKA (reference sequence). The CDR3 covers 10 residues. DNA of the CDR3: TGCAGTGCTAGAGAGTACGAGCAGTACTTC. This codes for CSAREYEQYF.

This clonotype has just a few counts. This chain uses TRBV10-3 with TRBJ2-5; D ambiguous. V was trimmed by 10 bases and J by 5 bases, leaving 17 bases between them. This CDR3 region has 13 residues. Germline V gives CDR1 ENHRY, CDR2 SYGVKD. This CDR3 is CASTRRTLETQYF. Here the CDR3 DNA reads TGTGCCAGCACTCGGCGGACCCTGGAGACCCAGTACTTC.

There are a few counts of this clonotype. The chain has TRBV15 and TRBJ1-2, with 9 bases matching TRBD1. After removal of 3 bases from V and 3 bases from J, the junction contained 2 bases not matched to a gene. The CDR3 is 14 residues long. CDR1 and CDR2 (germline): LNHNV, YYDKDF (reference sequence). CDR3 coding DNA: TGTGCCACCAGCAGGGACAGGGGCGACTATGGCTACACCTTC. Amino acids: CATSRDRGDYGYTF.

This clonotype was picked up many times. V gene TRBV10-1 combines with J gene TRBJ1-2; D uncertain. The CDR3 is made up of 14 amino acids. V was shortened by 3 bases and J by 7 bases, with 15 bases between the two germline ends. Germline CDR1 WNHNN, CDR2 SYGVQD (reference sequence). The CDR3 region has the DNA TGCGCCAGCAGTGACCGGTTAGGCGAGAGTGGCTACACCTTC. Protein: CASSDRLGESGYTF.

V gene TRBV6-5 combines with J gene TRBJ2-5; 8 nucleotides line up with TRBD1. The CDR3 spans 16 residues. CDR1 MNHEY and CDR2 SVGAGI come from the germline V gene. Trimming took 5 bases from V and 4 from J; bases not matched to a gene: 12. The CDR3 protein is CASSELLRGLRETQYF. CDR3 DNA: TGTGCCAGCAGTGAATTGCTCAGGGGGCTTCGAGAGACCCAGTACTTC.

The gene calls are TRBV6-5 and TRBJ1-6, with D perhaps TRBD1 (5 bases). The CDR3 is made up of 16 amino acids. V gave up 5 bases and J gave up 9 bases, with 20 bases separating them. The V gene's germline CDR1 is MNHEY and CDR2 SVGAGI. The CDR3 loop is CASSKGSQFLGSPLHF. The CDR3 DNA reads TGTGCCAGCAGTAAGGGGTCGCAATTCCTAGGTTCACCCCTCCACTTT.

This clonotype came up many times. The V gene is TRBV20-1, the J gene TRBJ1-6, with 8 bases aligning to TRBD1. V shed 0 bases, J shed 7 bases, and the junction held 5 bases outside the gene matches. Germline CDR1 reads DFQATT; CDR2 reads SNEGSKA (reference sequence). The CDR3 consists of 15 residues. CDR3 nucleotides: TGCAGTGCTAGAGATCCTGACAGGGGCAATTCACCCCTCCACTTT. The encoded protein is CSARDPDRGNSPLHF.

V gene TRBV9 combines with J gene TRBJ2-5; TRBD1 agrees at 8 bases. The V and J ends lost 4 bases and 5 bases, in that order; junction bases with no gene match: 10. CDR1 SGDLS and CDR2 YYNGEE come from the germline V gene. The CDR3 contains 15 residues. The CDR3 DNA follows: TGTGCCAGCAGCCCGACAGGGGATGGATCGGAGACCCAGTACTTC. Translation: CASSPTGDGSETQYF.

The rearrangement joins TRBV15 to TRBJ1-2; 7 bases match TRBD1. Germline V lookup: CDR1 LNHNV, CDR2 YYDKDF (reference sequence). The J segment lost 2 bases and the V segment lost 3 bases, leaving 6 bases of the junction unmatched. The CDR3 totals 15 residues. The CDR3 nucleotides read TGTGCCACCAGCAGCTCCAGGGACAGAAACTATGGCTACACCTTC. Its translation is CATSSSRDRNYGYTF.

CDR3 residues: CASSELRVPYTYGYTF. The CDR3 DNA reads as TGTGCCAGCAGTGAACTTAGGGTCCCGTACACTTATGGCTACACCTTC. This chain links TRBV6-1 with TRBJ1-2; D unresolved. CDR1 is MNHNS, CDR2 SASEGT, per germline. Trimming pared 2 bases from V and 5 bases from J, leaving 18 bases between. This CDR3 is 16 amino acids long.

This sequence joins TRBV7-2 and TRBJ2-7, with 9 bases matching TRBD1. CDR1 and CDR2 from the germline V gene are SGHTA and FQGNSA. This CDR3 contains 15 residues. V shed 5 bases, J shed 1 base, and the junction held 6 bases outside the gene matches. The CDR3 region is CASSPDRGESYEQYF. The DNA for the CDR3 is TGTGCCAGCAGCCCAGACAGGGGGGAGTCCTACGAGCAGTACTTC.

This clonotype has at least ten counts. The chain carries TRBV15 and TRBJ1-5; the D is unclear. The CDR3 length is 15 residues. V shed 0 bases and J shed 5 bases, with 11 bases lying between them. Per the germline V gene, CDR1 is LNHNV and CDR2 is YYDKDF (reference sequence). In DNA form, the CDR3 reads TGTGCCACCAGCAGAGATCTCGGGCAGCATCAGCCCCAGCATTTT. Translated: CATSRDLGQHQPQHF.

This clonotype occurred many times. This sequence joins TRBV10-3 and TRBJ1-5; weak D call: TRBD1 (6 bases). V was shortened by 0 bases and J by 3 bases, with 9 bases between the two germline ends. This CDR3 is built from 15 residues. Germline CDR1 reads ENHRY; CDR2 reads SYGVKD. The CDR3 loop is CAISESGANNQPQHF. In nucleotides, the CDR3 is TGTGCCATCAGTGAGTCGGGGGCCAACAATCAGCCCCAGCATTTT.

With respect to this clonotype: One end of the junction fails to match germline, which may point to a read error. The rearrangement joins TRBV15 to TRBJ2-2, with 11 positions matching TRBD1. The germline CDR1 and CDR2 sequences are LNHNV and YYDKDF (reference sequence). The CDR3 contains 15 residues. The chain's CDR3 is CATSRPGQGVGELSF. The CDR3 region has the DNA TGTGCCACCAGCAGGCCGGGACAGGGGGTCGGGGAGCTGTCTTTT. Full variable domain (rest looked up from reference TRBV15 and TRBJ2-2): DAMVIQNPRYQVTQFGKPVTLSCSQTLNHNVMYWYQQKSSQAPKLLFHYYDKDFNNEADTPDNFQSRRPNTSFCFLDIRSPGLGDTAMYLCATSRPGQGVGELSFGEGSRLTVL.

Note on this clonotype: An end of the junction does not agree with germline; a read error may underlie this. The chain couples TRBV20-1 to TRBJ2-7; TRBD2 agrees at 8 bases. CDR3 length: 13 amino acids. Germline V gene lookup returns CDR1 DFQATT and CDR2 SNEGSKA (reference sequence). The CDR3 region has the DNA TGCAGTGCTCTAACCGGGGGGGGGAGGGAGCAGGACTTC. Translation: CSALTGGGREQDF.